What follows are 14 T cell receptor beta chains derived from one specimen sequenced in a study of blood T cells in healthy people across ages. Sample-barcoded 5' priming and a J-beta primer mix drove a second PCR of roughly 7 to 11 cycles. TCRdb re-called the 5' RACE reads through MiXCR, storing one row per CDR3 protein. The sample yields hundreds of thousands of distinct CDR3 sequences, under 40% seen once. Sequencing was carried out using blood. All receptors derive from a man aged 18 to 29 in good health.

The J gene is TRBJ2-2, the V gene TRBV2; TRBD2 might be the D (7 bases). From germline, CDR1 is SNHLY and CDR2 FYNNEI. This CDR3 region has 14 residues. The CDR3 bases are TGTGCTGTCGAAGGGGGGGCGACCACCGGGGAGCTGTTTTTT. As protein: CAVEGGATTGELFF.

Details on this clonotype: Relative to the germline gene, one junction end is altered; a read error may explain this. V is TRBV28 and J is TRBJ1-5; 8 bases match TRBD1. This CDR3 comprises 17 residues. Germline values: CDR1 MDHEN, CDR2 SYDVKM. The CDR3 sequence is CACSLPTTQGADQPQHF. The CDR3 DNA is TGTGCCTGCAGTTTGCCAACCACGCAGGGGGCCGATCAGCCCCAGCATTTT.

This sequence joins TRBV20-1 and TRBJ2-3; 7 bases map to TRBD1. CDR1 and CDR2 (germline): DFQATT, SNEGSKA (reference sequence). The J segment lost 1 base and the V segment lost 5 bases, leaving 9 bases of the junction unmatched. CDR3 size: 15 residues. CDR3 residues: CSASQGTDRTDTQYF. CDR3 DNA: TGCAGTGCTTCTCAGGGGACAGATCGCACAGATACGCAGTATTTT.

This clonotype was observed a few times. The J gene is TRBJ2-3, the V gene TRBV24-1; 8 bases align to TRBD1. The CDR3 length is 16 residues. Germline V gene data show CDR1 as KGHDR and CDR2 as SFDVKD. Germline trimming cut 5 bases from V and 1 base from J; bases unmatched to any gene: 7. CDR3 DNA sequence: TGTGCCACCAGTGGACCGGACAGGGCGGGCACAGATACGCAGTATTTT. Translated: CATSGPDRAGTDTQYF.

The rearrangement links TRBV20-1 to TRBJ1-1; D not certain. Germline lookup yields CDR1 DFQATT and CDR2 SNEGSKA (reference sequence). Trimming left V 5 bases short and J 5 bases short, with 18 bases between. This CDR3 has 14 amino acids. The CDR3 DNA is TGCAGTGCTCCCCCCGGCGGGGTTGAAACTGAAGCTTTCTTT. This encodes CSAPPGGVETEAFF.

This clonotype was seen many times. V gene TRBV12-3 or TRBV12-4 combines with J gene TRBJ1-2; 8 bases match TRBD1. The J segment lost 4 bases and the V segment lost 6 bases, leaving 7 bases of the junction unmatched. The CDR3 covers 14 residues. The CDR3 protein is CASSRGQAGYGYTF. As DNA, the CDR3 is TGTGCCAGCAGCAGGGGACAGGCGGGCTATGGCTACACCTTC.

A note on this clonotype: This may be a read error, as it is one base from a much larger clone. This rearrangement joins TRBV2 to TRBJ2-1, with D tentatively TRBD1 or TRBD2 (5 bases each). Per the germline V gene, CDR1 is SNHLY and CDR2 is FYNNEI. This CDR3 has 12 residues. Trimming removed 3 bases at V and 10 bases at J, with 10 bases between. The CDR3 sequence is CASSEGDREQFF. The DNA of the CDR3 is TGTGCCAGCAGTGAGGGGGATCGGGAGCAGTTCTTC. Drawing the rest from reference TRBV2 and TRBJ2-1, the complete variable domain is EPEVTQTPSHQVTQMGQEVILRCVPISNHLYFYWYRQILGQKVEFLVSFYNNEISEKSEIFDDQFSVERPDGSNFTLKIRSTKLEDSAMYFCASSEGDREQFFGPGTRLTVL.

The chain uses TRBV4-2 and TRBJ2-5; 13 bases align to TRBD2. This CDR3 is 20 amino acids long. From germline, CDR1 is LGHNA and CDR2 YNFKEQ. The V and J ends lost 5 bases and 2 bases, in that order; junction bases with no gene match: 17. CDR3 region: CASSAIRTGGTSGKQETQYF. The CDR3 coding sequence is TGTGCCAGCAGCGCAATCAGAACAGGAGGGACTAGCGGGAAGCAAGAGACCCAGTACTTC.

In this sample, this clonotype turned up many times. This chain joins TRBV7-9 and TRBJ1-5; tentatively, D is TRBD1 (5 bases). This CDR3 spans 14 amino acids. Germline V CDR1 and CDR2: SEHNR, FQNEAQ (reference sequence). Trimming stripped 4 bases from V and 3 bases from J, with 10 bases between. The DNA of the CDR3 is TGTGCCAGCAGCTCGGGGCAGTCCAATCAGCCCCAGCATTTT. Its translation: CASSSGQSNQPQHF.

This clonotype was seen a handful of times. The chain has TRBV29-1 and TRBJ2-3; D gene ambiguous. V lost 3 bases to trimming and J lost 2 bases, with 12 bases between them. CDR1 is SQVTM and CDR2 is ANQGSEA in the germline V gene. The CDR3 contains 14 residues. The CDR3 loop is CSVDRARPTDTQYF. CDR3 nucleotides: TGCAGCGTTGATAGGGCCCGGCCCACAGATACGCAGTATTTT.

This clonotype showed up just a few times. V gene TRBV9 combines with J gene TRBJ2-5, with a possible D match to TRBD1 (6 bases). The CDR3 consists of 15 residues. From germline, CDR1 is SGDLS and CDR2 YYNGEE. The V end was cut by 0 bases, the J end by 0 bases, with 9 bases between. The CDR3 spells CASSVADSYQETQYF. In nucleotides, the CDR3 is TGTGCCAGCAGCGTAGCGGACAGCTACCAAGAGACCCAGTACTTC.

Remarks on this clonotype: Just one base apart from a much larger clone, this may be a read error. The DNA for the CDR3 is TGCCCCAGCAGCTTGGCCGGGGACAGGCAAAATGAGCAGTTCTTC. Translating gives CPSSLAGDRQNEQFF. The chain recombines TRBV5-1 with TRBJ2-1, with TRBD1 identical over 8 bases. Germline V lookup: CDR1 SGHRS, CDR2 YFSETQ. CDR3 length: 15 amino acids.

Many counts were recorded for this clonotype. The chain joins TRBV10-3 to TRBJ1-6, with 9 bases matching TRBD1. Trimming removed 6 bases from V and 9 bases from J; junction bases left unmatched: 9. The CDR3 is 15 residues long. In germline, CDR1 is ENHRY, CDR2 SYGVKD. The CDR3 is CAISDRDREGSPLHF. In DNA, the CDR3 is TGTGCCATCAGCGACCGGGACAGGGAAGGTTCACCCCTCCACTTT.

This clonotype has just a few counts. V and J are TRBV5-6 and TRBJ2-4; 7 bases are a match to TRBD1. Germline V lookup: CDR1 SGHDT, CDR2 YYEEEE. The CDR3 length is 16 residues. V lost 3 bases, J lost 1 base, and 7 bases stayed unmatched. In DNA, the CDR3 is TGTGCCAGCAGCTCCCCTACAGGGGATGCCAAAAACATTCAGTACTTC. Residues: CASSSPTGDAKNIQYF.